These 5 T cell receptor beta chains originate from one sample sequenced in a study of human T cells and chemical hapten exposure. Total RNA extraction was carried out from unfractionated whole blood. MiXCR, applied by TCRdb to the 5' RACE reads, yields one record per CDR3 protein. The sample comprises 130,000 or so distinct CDR3 sequences, approximately 4% of which are singletons, and around 1.4% rests with the top ten. These receptors all come from a female donor in good health.

This clonotype was seen only a few times. This chain joins TRBV20-1 and TRBJ1-5; D is unresolved. Trimming took 7 bases from V and 1 from J, leaving 11 bases between them. CDR1 and CDR2 from the germline V gene are DFQATT and SNEGSKA (reference sequence). There are 13 residues in the CDR3. CDR3: CSGRVWSNQPQHF. The CDR3 DNA reads TGCAGTGGAAGGGTATGGAGCAATCAGCCCCAGCATTTT.

This clonotype was counted ten times or more. V gene TRBV29-1 combines with J gene TRBJ2-7; tentatively, D is TRBD2 (6 bases). This CDR3 contains 13 residues. Trimming took off 6 bases at V and 3 bases at J, with 15 bases between the two ends. Germline assignment: CDR1 SQVTM and CDR2 ANQGSEA. The CDR3, as DNA: TGCAGCGTCGCGGGACGGCAGAGCTACGAGCAGTACTTC. This gives the protein CSVAGRQSYEQYF.

This clonotype was seen repeatedly, ten times or more. The chain employs TRBV3-1 and TRBJ1-2; the D gene is possibly TRBD1 (5 bases). This CDR3 spans 13 amino acids. V was shortened by 4 bases and J by 5 bases, with 11 bases between the two germline ends. Germline CDR1 is LGHDT and CDR2 is YNNKEL (reference sequence). In DNA form, the CDR3 reads TGTGCCAGCAGCCTCATACAGGAATATGGCTACACCTTC. This encodes CASSLIQEYGYTF.

This chain links TRBV12-3 or TRBV12-4 with TRBJ1-2; no firm D call. This CDR3 contains 14 residues. V lost 2 bases to trimming and J lost 4 bases, with 11 bases between them. In DNA form, the CDR3 reads TGTGCCAGCAGTTTAACTCCCCAGACCTATGGCTACACCTTC. Translating it yields CASSLTPQTYGYTF.

Many counts were recorded for this clonotype. CDR3 in amino acids: CASSISDRGLRRQPQHF. For the CDR3, the DNA is TGTGCCAGTAGTATTTCGGACAGGGGGCTGAGAAGGCAGCCCCAGCATTTT. The chain couples TRBV19 to TRBJ1-5; 11 bases are a match to TRBD1. With V trimmed by 3 bases and J by 7 bases, 11 bases remained unmatched. CDR1 LNHDA and CDR2 SQIVND come from the germline V gene (reference sequence). The CDR3 spans 17 residues.